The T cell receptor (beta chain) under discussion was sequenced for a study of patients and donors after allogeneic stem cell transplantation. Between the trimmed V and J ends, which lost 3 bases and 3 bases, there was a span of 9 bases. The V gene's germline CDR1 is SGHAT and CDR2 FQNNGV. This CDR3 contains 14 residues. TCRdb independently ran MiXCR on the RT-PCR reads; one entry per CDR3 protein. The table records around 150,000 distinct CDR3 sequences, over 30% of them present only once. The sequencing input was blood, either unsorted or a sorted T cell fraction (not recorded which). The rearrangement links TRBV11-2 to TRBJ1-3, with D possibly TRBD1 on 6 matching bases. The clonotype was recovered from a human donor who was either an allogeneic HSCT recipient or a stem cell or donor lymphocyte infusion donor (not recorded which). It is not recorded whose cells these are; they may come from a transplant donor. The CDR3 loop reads CASSLRGDGNTIYF. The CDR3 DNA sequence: TGTGCCAGCAGCTTGAGGGGGGATGGAAACACCATATATTTT.